Shown below are 30 T cell receptor beta chains from a single sample sequenced in a study of response to subunit inactivated influenza vaccine. TCRdb fed the RT-PCR reads into MiXCR, producing one record per CDR3 protein. The table includes fewer than 350,000 distinct CDR3 sequences, around a fifth detected once. Source: PBMCs from blood, taken about 20 months after vaccination. The origin of the receptors is a man between 50 and 69 years old who received an inactivated influenza vaccine.

The chain recombines TRBV2 with TRBJ1-1; D might be TRBD1 (5 bases). The CDR3 is made up of 12 amino acids. Germline V gives CDR1 SNHLY, CDR2 FYNNEI. The V end lost 4 bases, the J end lost 4 bases, and 7 bases lay between the germline ends. The CDR3 DNA is TGTGCCAGCAGTGCGGGGGTCACTGAAGCTTTCTTT. Translated: CASSAGVTEAFF.

In its sample, this clonotype was seen a few times. This chain uses TRBV4-2 with TRBJ1-1; D is unresolved. This CDR3 is built from 18 residues. The ends were cut back, 0 bases at V and 1 base at J, with 18 bases in the middle. Per germline, CDR1 LGHNA and CDR2 YNFKEQ. CDR3 in DNA: TGTGCCAGCAGCCAAGATACTCTCTACCTCGCACCGAACACTGAAGCTTTCTTT. Protein product: CASSQDTLYLAPNTEAFF.

The chain couples TRBV28 to TRBJ2-7, with TRBD2 identical over 7 bases. The CDR3 consists of 15 residues. CDR1 MDHEN and CDR2 SYDVKM come from the germline V gene. Trimming at V came to 4 bases and at J to 2 bases, leaving 8 bases not matched to a gene. The CDR3, as DNA: TGTGCCAGCAGTTCCAAGCGGGAAACTACCTACGAGCAGTACTTC. Its protein is CASSSKRETTYEQYF.

The chain is built from TRBV12-3 or TRBV12-4 and TRBJ1-5; the D is unclear. Deletions cut 2 bases from V and 0 bases from J, with 11 bases between. This CDR3 spans 16 amino acids. DNA for the CDR3: TGTGCCAGCAGTTTAAAAGGAGAGAGTAGCAATCAGCCCCAGCATTTT. Translating gives CASSLKGESSNQPQHF.

This clonotype showed up just a few times. The J gene is TRBJ2-1, the V gene TRBV6-5; D ambiguous. Per the germline V gene, CDR1 is MNHEY and CDR2 is SVGAGI. This CDR3 has 15 amino acids. V was clipped by 2 bases and J by 3 bases, with 11 bases between them. Written as DNA, the CDR3 is TGTGCCAGCAGTTACGGCCTACCTGTCTACAATGAGCAGTTCTTC. Amino acid sequence: CASSYGLPVYNEQFF.

The rearrangement uses TRBV29-1 and TRBJ2-1, with no clear D. Germline lookup yields CDR1 SQVTM and CDR2 ANQGSEA. The CDR3 covers 11 residues. The V end was cut by 4 bases, the J end by 6 bases, with 7 bases between. DNA for the CDR3: TGCAGCGTTGTGCCTCTCAATGAGCAGTTCTTC. Protein: CSVVPLNEQFF.

This clonotype was seen more than once but under ten times. The chain is built from TRBV12-3 or TRBV12-4 and TRBJ1-2, with a tentative D call TRBD1 (6 bases). The V and J ends lost 6 bases and 4 bases respectively, with 15 bases between them. This CDR3 is 14 amino acids long. The CDR3 loop is CASRPQGIAYGYTF. The DNA of the CDR3 is TGTGCCAGCAGACCACAGGGAATAGCCTATGGCTACACCTTC.

This clonotype was observed a few times. CDR3 sequence (DNA): TGCAGCGTTAGAGAGGGAACAGATACGCAGTATTTT. Translation gives CSVREGTDTQYF. This chain uses TRBV29-1 with TRBJ2-3, with D maybe TRBD2 (5 bases). In germline, CDR1 is SQVTM, CDR2 ANQGSEA. V was cut by 5 bases and J by 3 bases, with 9 bases left in between. The CDR3 has 12 amino acids.

This sequence joins TRBV29-1 and TRBJ2-7, with D tentatively TRBD2 (5 bases). CDR3 length: 11 residues. Trimming stripped 4 bases from V and 2 bases from J, with 6 bases between. CDR1 and CDR2 from the germline V gene are SQVTM and ANQGSEA. The CDR3 region has the DNA TGCAGCGTTGGGGAGCCCTACGAGCAGTACTTC. It is translated as CSVGEPYEQYF.

The V and J genes are TRBV6-2 or TRBV6-3 and TRBJ1-2; D remains unclear. The V gene's germline CDR1 is MNHEY and CDR2 SVGEGT. V was pared by 7 bases and J by 2 bases, with 8 bases between. The CDR3 runs 12 residues. The CDR3 sequence: CASKKANYGYTF. In nucleotides, the CDR3 is TGTGCCAGCAAAAAAGCGAACTATGGCTACACCTTC.

The CDR3, as DNA: TGTGCCAGCAGCCCGGGGACTAGCGTTAGGAGAGATACGCAGTATTTT. It translates to CASSPGTSVRRDTQYF. This chain connects TRBV5-6 to TRBJ2-3, with 10 bases matching TRBD2. Germline assignment: CDR1 SGHDT and CDR2 YYEEEE. J gave up 5 bases and V 4 bases, and 10 bases lay outside the gene matches. This CDR3 has 16 residues.

The DNA of the CDR3 is TGTGCCAGCAGTATTCAAGGTGGGAACACTGAAGCTTTCTTT. Amino acid sequence: CASSIQGGNTEAFF. The chain carries TRBV7-9 and TRBJ1-1; D call uncertain. The CDR3 is made up of 14 amino acids. V was pared by 6 bases and J by 1 base, with 12 bases between. The germline V gene encodes CDR1 SEHNR and CDR2 FQNEAQ (reference sequence). Full variable domain (remainder filled in from reference TRBV7-9 and TRBJ1-1): DTGVSQNPRHKITKRGQNVTFRCDPISEHNRLYWYRQTLGQGPEFLTYFQNEAQLEKSRLLSDRFSAERPKGSFSTLEIQRTEQGDSAMYLCASSIQGGNTEAFFGQGTRLTVV.

The chain links TRBV18 to TRBJ1-5, with a tentative D call TRBD1 (5 bases). This CDR3 region has 16 residues. Trimming shortened V by 3 bases and J by 2 bases, and 14 bases separated the two germline ends. The germline V gene has CDR1 KGHSH and CDR2 LQKENI. For the CDR3, the DNA is TGTGCCAGCTCACCCGGGCCGAAAGGGGGCAATCAGCCCCAGCATTTT. This encodes CASSPGPKGGNQPQHF. Using reference TRBV18 and TRBJ1-5 for the parts outside the CDR3, the full variable domain is NAGVMQNPRHLVRRRGQEARLRCSPMKGHSHVYWYRQLPEEGLKFMVYLQKENIIDESGMPKERFSAEFPKEGPSILRIQQVVRGDSAAYFCASSPGPKGGNQPQHFGDGTRLSIL.

The chain uses TRBV7-6 and TRBJ2-3; 9 positions agree with TRBD2. Germline CDR1 SGHVS, CDR2 FNYEAQ. The CDR3 is 18 residues long. J lost 2 bases, V lost 1 base, and 10 bases had no gene match. The DNA for the CDR3 is TGTGCCAGCAGCTTAGGGGGCCAAGTAGCGGGGGACACAGATACGCAGTATTTT. Amino acids: CASSLGGQVAGDTDTQYF.

V and J are TRBV19 and TRBJ1-2, with TRBD1 as a possible D gene (5 bases). Deletions cut 3 bases from V and 2 bases from J, with 16 bases between. Germline lookup yields CDR1 LNHDA and CDR2 SQIVND (reference sequence). The CDR3 sequence is 16 residues long. CDR3: CASSISNPGRNYGYTF. The DNA of the CDR3 is TGTGCCAGTAGTATTTCGAATCCAGGGAGGAACTATGGCTACACCTTC.

In its sample, this clonotype was seen a few times. This sequence joins TRBV20-1 and TRBJ2-3; 10 bases agree with TRBD2. The CDR3 covers 15 residues. V shed 1 base, J shed 1 base, and the junction held 2 bases outside the gene matches. The germline V gene has CDR1 DFQATT and CDR2 SNEGSKA (reference sequence). CDR3 nucleotide sequence: TGCAGTGCTAGAGCCGGGACTAGCGGCACAGATACGCAGTATTTT. It codes for CSARAGTSGTDTQYF.

This clonotype showed up just a few times. The chain joins TRBV5-1 to TRBJ2-1, with D uncertain. V lost 4 bases and J 6 bases, leaving 17 bases between the germline ends. The germline V gene has CDR1 SGHRS and CDR2 YFSETQ. The CDR3 contains 15 residues. CDR3: CASSLTTVGSNEQFF. CDR3 nucleotides: TGCGCCAGCAGCCTAACGACGGTGGGAAGCAATGAGCAGTTCTTC.

This clonotype was counted a few times. The rearrangement joins TRBV20-1 to TRBJ1-4; possibly TRBD1 for D (6 bases). Germline-derived CDR1 and CDR2 are DFQATT and SNEGSKA (reference sequence). The V gene lost 8 bases and the J gene lost 8 bases, with 18 bases spanning the gap. The CDR3 totals 13 residues. CDR3 coding DNA: TGCAGTACAAACAGGGTGGCAGGGGAAAAACTGTTTTTT. It encodes CSTNRVAGEKLFF.

This clonotype occurred many times. The chain carries TRBV27 and TRBJ1-1; no firm D call. Germline V gene data show CDR1 as MNHEY and CDR2 as SMNVEV (reference sequence). This CDR3 is 14 amino acids long. V was pared by 6 bases and J by 0 bases, with 11 bases between. CDR3 sequence (DNA): TGTGCCAGCAGCTTGTTGGGGATGAACACTGAAGCTTTCTTT. It encodes CASSLLGMNTEAFF.

The gene calls are TRBV29-1 and TRBJ2-7, with TRBD2 matching 8 bases. Germline trimming cut 4 bases from V and 2 bases from J; bases unmatched to any gene: 16. The CDR3 has 17 residues. Germline loops: CDR1 SQVTM, CDR2 ANQGSEA. CDR3 bases: TGCAGCGTTGCTTTCAGAGTCCCGGGACTAGGGGCCTACGAGCAGTACTTC. This sequence encodes CSVAFRVPGLGAYEQYF.

Only a few counts were recorded for this clonotype. V and J are TRBV29-1 and TRBJ1-1, with unresolved D. CDR1 is SQVTM and CDR2 is ANQGSEA in the germline V gene. There are 11 residues in the CDR3. The V end was cut by 5 bases, the J end by 4 bases, with 8 bases between. CDR3 residues: CSVLEATEAFF. CDR3 coding DNA: TGCAGCGTTTTAGAGGCCACTGAAGCTTTCTTT.

This clonotype occurred a few times. The V gene is TRBV5-1, the J gene TRBJ2-2; 7 bases fit TRBD1. Germline lookup yields CDR1 SGHRS and CDR2 YFSETQ. The ends lost 4 bases at V and 4 bases at J; junction bases unmatched: 10. This CDR3 has 16 amino acids. The CDR3 spells CASSIRTGGITGELFF. CDR3 coding DNA: TGCGCCAGCAGCATACGGACAGGTGGGATCACCGGGGAGCTGTTTTTT.

This chain connects TRBV7-2 to TRBJ1-4; no definite D call. The CDR3 is 13 residues long. Trimming stripped 6 bases from V and 7 bases from J, with 12 bases between. In germline, CDR1 is SGHTA, CDR2 FQGNSA. In DNA, the CDR3 is TGTGCCAGCAGTCGGCGAAGTGGTGAAAAACTGTTTTTT. Protein: CASSRRSGEKLFF.

This clonotype was seen at least ten times. The V call is TRBV7-9, the J call TRBJ1-4, with 10 bases that match TRBD1. The CDR3 runs 14 residues. CDR1 SEHNR and CDR2 FQNEAQ come from the germline V gene (reference sequence). V was pared by 5 bases and J by 7 bases, with 4 bases of the junction left unmatched. CDR3: CASSPGQGGEKLFF. The DNA of the CDR3 is TGTGCCAGCAGCCCCGGACAGGGGGGTGAAAAACTGTTTTTT.

CDR3 in amino acids: CAISGGTLTLQYF. CDR3 sequence (DNA): TGTGCCATCAGCGGAGGGACTCTGACACTGCAGTACTTC. V gene TRBV10-3 combines with J gene TRBJ2-7, with D possibly being TRBD2 (6 bases). The germline V and J ends were trimmed by 6 bases and 9 bases, with 18 bases remaining between them. This CDR3 has 13 amino acids. CDR1 is ENHRY, CDR2 SYGVKD, per germline.

This clonotype has a count of ten or more. V gene TRBV5-1 combines with J gene TRBJ1-6; D gene uncertain. Germline values: CDR1 SGHRS, CDR2 YFSETQ. The CDR3 consists of 14 residues. V lost 1 base and J 3 bases, leaving 5 bases between the germline ends. The CDR3, as DNA: TGCGCCAGCAGCTTGCAGGACTATAATTCACCCCTCCACTTT. Translating gives CASSLQDYNSPLHF.

The chain has TRBV28 and TRBJ1-1; D uncertain. The CDR3 has 14 amino acids. Between the trimmed V and J ends, which lost 2 bases and 1 base, there was a span of 8 bases. CDR1 MDHEN and CDR2 SYDVKM come from the germline V gene. CDR3 nucleotide sequence: TGTGCCAGCAGTTTACACGGGCCGAACACTGAAGCTTTCTTT. Translating gives CASSLHGPNTEAFF.

This clonotype was found a few times. J is TRBJ2-1 and V is TRBV10-3; D may be TRBD2 (5 bases). The germline V and J ends were trimmed by 2 bases and 3 bases, with 14 bases remaining between them. The CDR3 loop spans 16 amino acids. Germline lookup yields CDR1 ENHRY and CDR2 SYGVKD. In DNA, the CDR3 is TGTGCCATCAGTGAGAGCAATCGGGAAATCTACAATGAGCAGTTCTTC. Translation gives CAISESNREIYNEQFF.

This clonotype showed up just a few times. The genes are TRBV4-2 and TRBJ1-3, with 12 bases that match TRBD1. The germline CDR1 and CDR2 sequences are LGHNA and YNFKEQ. The CDR3 totals 20 residues. J was trimmed by 0 bases and V by 0 bases; bases with no gene match: 9. The CDR3 protein is CASSQDPGTGGQRSGNTIYF. The DNA for the CDR3 is TGTGCCAGCAGCCAAGATCCGGGGACAGGGGGCCAACGCTCTGGAAACACCATATATTTT.

The chain uses TRBV7-2 and TRBJ2-7; D is undetermined. V was clipped by 2 bases and J by 3 bases, with 5 bases between them. This CDR3 region has 12 residues. Germline lookup yields CDR1 SGHTA and CDR2 FQGNSA. The CDR3 sequence is CASSLSHYEQYF. The CDR3 region has the DNA TGTGCCAGCAGCTTATCCCACTACGAGCAGTACTTC.